The 32 T cell receptor beta chains below were found in one sample sequenced in a study of cytomegalovirus exposure and HLA in healthy donors (TCRdb year 2017). To prepare the library, the immunoSEQ multiplex PCR assay was applied. For the multiplex PCR, a mixture combining 60 forward primers for TCR Vbeta segments and 13 reverse primers for TCR Jbeta segments was used. The table comes from immuneACCESS by way of TCRdb, which keeps in-frame sequences with V and J called. Part of the clones is missing from these tables; in studies checked, under half for an unresolved V gene and the rest for unknown reasons. Present in this sample are roughly 160,000 clones, almost 80% of which were seen just once. 1.3% of the sample is in the top ten clones. What was sequenced was PBMCs. Every receptor here comes from a man aged 30 to 45 in good health and CMV-seronegative.

The DNA for the CDR3 is TGTGCCAGCAGCCCTCAGGGGATGAACACTGAAGCTTTCTTT. Translating gives CASSPQGMNTEAFF. The chain links TRBV11-2 to TRBJ1-1; a weak D match, TRBD1 (6 bases). The CDR3 has 14 amino acids. Germline V gives CDR1 SGHAT, CDR2 FQNNGV. Trimming removed 5 bases from V and 0 bases from J, with 10 bases in between.

This clone was seen only once. The CDR3: CASSQDSTGKGLGETQYF. In nucleotides, the CDR3 is TGTGCCAGCAGCCAAGATTCTACAGGGAAGGGGCTAGGAGAGACCCAGTACTTC. This chain uses TRBV14 with TRBJ2-5; D is possibly TRBD1 (6 bases). CDR3 length equals 18 residues. Germline CDR1 reads SGHDN; CDR2 reads FVKESK. V lost 0 bases to trimming and J lost 4 bases, with 21 bases between them. The full variable domain, its missing parts supplied by reference TRBV14 and TRBJ2-5, is EAGVTQFPSHSVIEKGQTVTLRCDPISGHDNLYWYRRVMGKEIKFLLHFVKESKQDESGMPNNRFLAERTGGTYSTLKVQPAELEDSGVYFCASSQDSTGKGLGETQYFGPGTRLLVL.

This chain links TRBV2 with TRBJ1-5; weak D call: TRBD1 (6 bases). Germline loops: CDR1 SNHLY, CDR2 FYNNEI. Deletions cut 8 bases from V and 11 bases from J, with 22 bases between. This CDR3 contains 14 residues. The CDR3 protein is CASGGVALNGAQHF. The CDR3 bases are TGTGCCAGCGGGGGCGTAGCCTTAAATGGGGCCCAGCATTTT.

The chain couples TRBV28 to TRBJ2-7, with 12 bases identical to TRBD2. V trimming: 3 bases; J trimming: 4 bases; junction bases outside the gene matches: 13. CDR1 and CDR2 from the germline V gene are MDHEN and SYDVKM. The CDR3 runs 18 residues. The CDR3 region has the DNA TGTGCCAGCAGTTTCCTAGCGGGAGGGCCAGCAAAATCGTACGAGCAGTACTTC. Residues: CASSFLAGGPAKSYEQYF.

This chain uses TRBV5-1 with TRBJ2-5; 7 bases align to TRBD1. Judging by the DNA end, TRBJ2-7 fits better; the J call may be wrong. CDR1 is SGHRS and CDR2 is YFSETQ in the germline V gene. There are 14 residues in the CDR3. The CDR3 is CASSSEEYRGEQYF. The CDR3 DNA reads TGCGCCAGCAGCTCGGAAGAGTACAGGGGCGAGCAGTACTTC.

The chain couples TRBV6-5 to TRBJ2-1; TRBD1 matches 8 bases. Germline lookup yields CDR1 MNHEY and CDR2 SVGAGI. This CDR3 is 15 amino acids long. Trimming removed 6 bases from V and 0 bases from J; junction bases left unmatched: 4. The CDR3 DNA is TGTGCCAGCAGCTACACAGGGGGCTCCTACAATGAGCAGTTCTTC. Its protein product is CASSYTGGSYNEQFF.

This sequence joins TRBV7-2 and TRBJ2-7, with D possibly being TRBD2 (5 bases). Trimming took off 2 bases at V and 2 bases at J, with 13 bases between the two ends. CDR3 length: 15 residues. Germline CDR1 and CDR2: SGHTA and FQGNSA. CDR3: CASSLRTANTYEQYF. The CDR3 DNA follows: TGTGCCAGCAGCTTACGGACTGCTAATACCTACGAGCAGTACTTC.

This sequence joins TRBV11-3 and TRBJ2-2, with 9 bases fitting TRBD1. Germline lookup yields CDR1 SGHNT and CDR2 YENEEA. V lost 5 bases to trimming and J lost 4 bases; unmatched junction nucleotides: 5. The CDR3 is 15 residues long. The CDR3 sequence is CASSQGTGFTGELFF. Written as DNA, the CDR3 is TGTGCCAGCAGCCAAGGGACAGGGTTCACCGGGGAGCTGTTTTTT. Full variable domain (remainder filled in from reference TRBV11-3 and TRBJ2-2): EAGVVQSPRYKIIEKKQPVAFWCNPISGHNTLYWYLQNLGQGPELLIRYENEEAVDDSQLPKDRFSAERLKGVDSTLKIQPAELGDSAVYLCASSQGTGFTGELFFGEGSRLTVL.

This rearrangement joins TRBV19 to TRBJ1-2, with D uncertain. Germline V CDR1 and CDR2: LNHDA, SQIVND (reference sequence). V was pared by 4 bases and J by 0 bases, with 9 bases between. The CDR3 is made up of 14 amino acids. The CDR3 DNA is TGTGCCAGTAGTACACTGGAGGCTAACTATGGCTACACCTTC. It specifies CASSTLEANYGYTF.

This clone has just a few counts. The chain couples TRBV4-1 to TRBJ1-6; TRBD1 agrees at 8 bases. Germline V gene data show CDR1 as MGHRA and CDR2 as YSYEKL. J was trimmed by 0 bases and V by 0 bases; bases with no gene match: 7. The CDR3 covers 19 residues. CDR3 coding DNA: TGCGCCAGCAGCCAAGATATACAGGGGGGGCTCTCCTATAATTCACCCCTCCACTTT. It specifies CASSQDIQGGLSYNSPLHF.

J is TRBJ1-4 and V is TRBV25-1; D gene ambiguous. V shed 8 bases and J shed 3 bases, with 13 bases lying between them. The CDR3 totals 14 residues. CDR1 and CDR2 from the germline V gene are MGHDK and SYGVNS. The CDR3, as DNA: TGTGCCAGCGCCGAAGTGAGGTCTAATGAAAAACTGTTTTTT. Translation gives CASAEVRSNEKLFF.

The chain uses TRBV19 and TRBJ1-6; D may be TRBD1 (5 bases). Germline V gene lookup returns CDR1 LNHDA and CDR2 SQIVND (reference sequence). This CDR3 has 14 residues. Trimming cost V 5 bases and J 11 bases, with 16 bases left between them. DNA of the CDR3: TGTGCCAGTAGTTCGACCAGGGTATCAACACCCCTCCACTTT. This codes for CASSSTRVSTPLHF.

This clone was seen only once. The chain has TRBV7-9 and TRBJ1-4; TRBD1 matches at 8 bases. CDR3 length equals 13 residues. Germline V CDR1 and CDR2: SEHNR, FQNEAQ (reference sequence). The ends lost 7 bases at V and 4 bases at J; junction bases unmatched: 2. CDR3 sequence reads: CASKGQGNEKLFF. CDR3 nucleotide sequence: TGTGCCAGCAAAGGACAGGGTAATGAAAAACTGTTTTTT.

The rearrangement uses TRBV5-6 and TRBJ1-2; no reliable D call. Per germline, CDR1 SGHDT and CDR2 YYEEEE. Trimming pared 2 bases from V and 7 bases from J, leaving 6 bases between. This CDR3 comprises 11 residues. The CDR3 here is CASSFSSGYTF. CDR3 DNA: TGTGCCAGCAGCTTCAGTTCTGGCTACACCTTC.

The chain employs TRBV4-3 and TRBJ2-7; the match to TRBD2 covers 11 bases. The germline V gene encodes CDR1 LGHNA and CDR2 YSLEER. The CDR3 is made up of 17 amino acids. Unmatched junction bases numbered 7, after V lost 0 bases and J lost 3 bases. The CDR3 DNA reads TGCGCCAGCAGCCAAGAGGCTGGACTAGCGGGCTACTACGAGCAGTACTTC. Protein product: CASSQEAGLAGYYEQYF.

This chain links TRBV11-2 with TRBJ1-4; 9 positions agree with TRBD1. Trimming cost V 1 base and J 5 bases; bases outside gene matches: 2. Germline loops: CDR1 SGHAT, CDR2 FQNNGV. The CDR3 has 15 residues. The CDR3 protein is CASSLGGTGNEKLFF. In DNA form, the CDR3 reads TGTGCCAGCAGCTTAGGAGGGACAGGGAATGAAAAACTGTTTTTT.

This clone has more than one count but fewer than ten. The CDR3 loop is CASSRDRLNTEAFF. CDR3 nucleotides: TGTGCCAGCAGTCGGGACAGGTTGAACACTGAAGCTTTCTTT. The chain couples TRBV6-6 to TRBJ1-1, with 8 positions matching TRBD1. This CDR3 has 14 amino acids. The J segment lost 0 bases and the V segment lost 5 bases, leaving 2 bases of the junction unmatched. CDR1 is MNHNY, CDR2 SVGAGI, per germline (reference sequence).

This clone appeared a single time. The rearrangement joins TRBV30 to TRBJ2-1; 7 bases agree with TRBD2. Germline trimming cut 1 base from V and 2 bases from J; bases unmatched to any gene: 5. Germline assignment: CDR1 GTSNPN and CDR2 SVGIG (reference sequence). The CDR3 runs to 15 residues. The CDR3 coding sequence is TGTGCCTGGAGTGAATTGGGGGGGACCTACAATGAGCAGTTCTTC. Residues: CAWSELGGTYNEQFF.

The rearrangement joins TRBV10-1 to TRBJ1-5, with 11 bases fitting TRBD1. CDR1 WNHNN and CDR2 SYGVQD come from the germline V gene (reference sequence). The CDR3 runs 18 residues. Trimming removed 6 bases from V and 3 bases from J; junction bases left unmatched: 13. CDR3 sequence (DNA): TGCGCCAGCAGGGATGGGACAGGGGGTAGGGCCCCCAATCAGCCCCAGCATTTT. Translation: CASRDGTGGRAPNQPQHF.

The genes are TRBV19 and TRBJ2-7, with TRBD1 matching over 9 bases. J lost 4 bases, V lost 5 bases, and 3 bases had no gene match. The germline gives CDR1 LNHDA, CDR2 SQIVND (reference sequence). The CDR3 is 13 amino acids. This CDR3 is CASSFGTGYEQYF. CDR3 DNA sequence: TGTGCCAGTAGTTTCGGGACAGGGTACGAGCAGTACTTC.

This clone was counted a few times. The genes are TRBV9 and TRBJ2-3; 8 bases align to TRBD1. J was trimmed by 6 bases and V by 4 bases; bases with no gene match: 7. The length of the CDR3 is 14 residues. CDR1 and CDR2 from the germline V gene are SGDLS and YYNGEE. CDR3 residues: CASSRGQAGDTQYF. CDR3 coding DNA: TGTGCCAGCAGCCGGGGACAGGCGGGGGATACGCAGTATTTT. Using reference TRBV9 and TRBJ2-3 for the parts outside the CDR3, the full variable domain is DSGVTQTPKHLITATGQRVTLRCSPRSGDLSVYWYQQSLDQGLQFLIQYYNGEERAKGNILERFSAQQFPDLHSELNLSSLELGDSALYFCASSRGQAGDTQYFGPGTRLTVL.

The J gene is TRBJ2-2, the V gene TRBV29-1; 9 bases are shared with TRBD1. The CDR3 has 13 residues. Germline CDR1 reads SQVTM; CDR2 reads ANQGSEA. The CDR3 region is CTGQGSGTGELFF. The CDR3 DNA follows: TGCACCGGACAGGGGAGTGGCACCGGGGAGCTGTTTTTT.

CDR3 in DNA: TGTGCCAGTAGTTTAGGAGGGGGCTTCGGAAACACCATATATTTT. Its protein is CASSLGGGFGNTIYF. The chain uses TRBV19 and TRBJ1-3, with TRBD1 matching over 7 bases. Germline V gives CDR1 LNHDA, CDR2 SQIVND (reference sequence). The V segment lost 5 bases and the J segment 4 bases; nucleotides outside the gene matches: 8. This CDR3 spans 15 amino acids.

The chain is built from TRBV30 and TRBJ2-7; 7 nucleotides line up with TRBD1. This CDR3 comprises 14 residues. The germline V gene encodes CDR1 GTSNPN and CDR2 SVGIG (reference sequence). The V gene end was trimmed by 2 bases and the J gene end by 3 bases; junction bases not matched to a gene: 7. CDR3 protein: CAWSRDRGIYEQYF. CDR3 coding DNA: TGTGCCTGGAGTCGGGACAGAGGAATCTACGAGCAGTACTTC.

The chain recombines TRBV9 with TRBJ1-4; 7 bases fit TRBD1. The length of the CDR3 is 16 residues. CDR1 is SGDLS and CDR2 is YYNGEE in the germline V gene. V gave up 4 bases and J gave up 0 bases; unmatched junction bases: 6. CDR3 residues: CASSLGTVATNEKLFF. The CDR3 region has the DNA TGTGCCAGCAGCTTAGGGACAGTTGCAACTAATGAAAAACTGTTTTTT.

This clone was observed a few times. V gene TRBV27 combines with J gene TRBJ2-7; 12 bases agree with TRBD1. The CDR3 totals 14 residues. V gave up 5 bases and J gave up 5 bases; unmatched junction bases: 4. Germline loops: CDR1 MNHEY, CDR2 SMNVEV (reference sequence). CDR3: CASSPGTGGNEQYF. The DNA of the CDR3 is TGTGCCAGCAGTCCAGGGACAGGGGGCAACGAGCAGTACTTC.

This clone was seen a few times. This chain joins TRBV29-1 and TRBJ1-5; D is ambiguous. The CDR3 covers 14 residues. The germline gives CDR1 SQVTM, CDR2 ANQGSEA. V was trimmed by 7 bases and J by 0 bases, leaving 13 bases between them. This CDR3 reads CSARSLYSNQPQHF. CDR3 DNA: TGCAGCGCCCGTTCCCTTTATAGCAATCAGCCCCAGCATTTT.

In its sample, this clone was seen once. The V gene is TRBV29-1, the J gene TRBJ1-3; 7 bases line up with TRBD1. Germline CDR1 and CDR2: SQVTM and ANQGSEA. V gave up 4 bases and J gave up 2 bases; unmatched junction bases: 5. The CDR3 length is 14 residues. The CDR3 DNA sequence: TGCAGCGTTGCTGATGGGACAGCTGGAAACACCATATATTTT. Translating it yields CSVADGTAGNTIYF.

CDR3 DNA: TGTGCCAGCAGTTTATCGGGACTCTACGAGCAGTACTTC. It is translated as CASSLSGLYEQYF. The chain couples TRBV28 to TRBJ2-7; a possible D gene is TRBD2 (6 bases). Trimming removed 1 base at V and 3 bases at J, with 7 bases between. The CDR3 extends over 13 amino acids. Germline lookup yields CDR1 MDHEN and CDR2 SYDVKM.

J is TRBJ1-2 and V is TRBV29-1; 7 bases align to TRBD1. This CDR3 is 12 amino acids long. The V gene's germline CDR1 is SQVTM and CDR2 ANQGSEA. V gave up 6 bases and J gave up 5 bases; unmatched junction bases: 6. The chain's CDR3 is CSVNQQGYGYTF. As DNA, the CDR3 is TGCAGCGTCAACCAACAGGGGTATGGCTACACCTTC.

The chain has TRBV10-3 and TRBJ2-1; the D is unclear. V lost 3 bases, J lost 4 bases, and 10 bases lay in between. This CDR3 has 14 amino acids. Germline V gives CDR1 ENHRY, CDR2 SYGVKD. The CDR3 loop reads CAISDDGSYNEQFF. The CDR3 nucleotides are TGTGCCATCAGTGATGATGGCAGTTACAATGAGCAGTTCTTC.

The chain carries TRBV30 and TRBJ2-1; 7 nucleotides align to TRBD2. V was pared by 1 base and J by 2 bases, with 2 bases of the junction left unmatched. The CDR3 totals 14 residues. Germline values: CDR1 GTSNPN, CDR2 SVGIG (reference sequence). In nucleotides, the CDR3 is TGTGCCTGGAGTGGCGGGGGAACCTACAATGAGCAGTTCTTC. It translates to CAWSGGGTYNEQFF.